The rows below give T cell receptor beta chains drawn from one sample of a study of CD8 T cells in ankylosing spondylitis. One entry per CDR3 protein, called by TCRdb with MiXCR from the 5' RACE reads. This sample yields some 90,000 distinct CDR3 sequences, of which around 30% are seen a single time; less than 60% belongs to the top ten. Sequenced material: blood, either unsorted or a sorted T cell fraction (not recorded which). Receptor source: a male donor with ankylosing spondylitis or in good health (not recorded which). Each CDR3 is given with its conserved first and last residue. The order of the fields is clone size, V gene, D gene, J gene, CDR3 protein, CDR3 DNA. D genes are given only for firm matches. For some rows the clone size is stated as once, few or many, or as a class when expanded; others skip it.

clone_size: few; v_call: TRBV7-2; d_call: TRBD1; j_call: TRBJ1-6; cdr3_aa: CASSYRGRSPLHF; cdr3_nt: TGTGCCAGCAGCTACAGGGGCCGCTCACCCCTCCACTTT
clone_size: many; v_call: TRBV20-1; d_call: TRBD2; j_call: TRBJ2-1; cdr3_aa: CSADGTSGNNEQFF; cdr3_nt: TGCAGTGCGGACGGGACTAGCGGAAACAATGAGCAGTTCTTC
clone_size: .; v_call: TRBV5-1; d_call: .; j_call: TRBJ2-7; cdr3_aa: CASSLDSIREQYF; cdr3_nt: TGCGCCAGCAGCCTGGACAGCATTCGGGAGCAGTACTTC
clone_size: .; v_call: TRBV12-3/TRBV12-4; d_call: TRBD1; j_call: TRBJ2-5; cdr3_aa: CASSLSTGGETQYF; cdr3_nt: TGTGCCAGCAGTCTCTCTACAGGGGGGGAGACCCAGTACTTC
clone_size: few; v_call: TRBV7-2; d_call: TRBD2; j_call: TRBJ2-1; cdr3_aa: CASSPGGTSNEQFF; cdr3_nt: TGTGCCAGCAGCCCGGGGGGGACTAGCAATGAGCAGTTCTTC
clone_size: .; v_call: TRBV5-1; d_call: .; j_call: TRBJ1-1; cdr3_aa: CASSLLGTFGNTEAFF; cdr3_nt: TGCGCCAGCAGCTTGTTGGGGACCTTTGGGAACACTGAAGCTTTCTTT
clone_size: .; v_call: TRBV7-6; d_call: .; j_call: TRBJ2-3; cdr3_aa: CASSLLQTDTQYF; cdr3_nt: TGTGCCAGCAGCTTACTCCAGACAGATACGCAGTATTTT
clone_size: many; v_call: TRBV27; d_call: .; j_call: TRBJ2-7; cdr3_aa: CASSLVNGGHEQYF; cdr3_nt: TGTGCCAGCAGTTTAGTAAACGGGGGCCACGAGCAGTACTTC
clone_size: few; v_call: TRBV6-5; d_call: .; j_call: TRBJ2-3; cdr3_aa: CASSYGRRQQGYTDTQYF; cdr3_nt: TGTGCCAGCAGTTACGGAAGGAGACAGCAAGGATACACAGATACGCAGTATTTT
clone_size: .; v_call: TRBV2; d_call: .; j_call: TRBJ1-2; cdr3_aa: CASSFRVNYGYTF; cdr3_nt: TGTGCCAGCAGTTTCAGGGTTAACTATGGCTACACCTTC
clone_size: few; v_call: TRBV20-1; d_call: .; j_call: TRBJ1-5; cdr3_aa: CSANQPQHF; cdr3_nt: TGCAGTGCAAATCAGCCCCAGCATTTT
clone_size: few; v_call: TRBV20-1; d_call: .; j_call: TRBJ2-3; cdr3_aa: CSASNRAIDTQYF; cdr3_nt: TGCAGTGCTAGCAACAGGGCCATAGATACGCAGTATTTT
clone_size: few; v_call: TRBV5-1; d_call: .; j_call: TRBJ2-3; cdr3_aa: CASSLARGAGTDTQYF; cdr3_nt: TGCGCCAGCAGCTTGGCTAGGGGTGCTGGCACAGATACGCAGTATTTT
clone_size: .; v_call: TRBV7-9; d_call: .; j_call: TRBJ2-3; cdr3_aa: CASSLSHQYGTDTQYF; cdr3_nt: TGTGCCAGCAGCTTAAGCCATCAGTACGGCACAGATACGCAGTATTTT
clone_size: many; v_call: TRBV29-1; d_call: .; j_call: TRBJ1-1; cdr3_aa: CSAGLNTEAFF; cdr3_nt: TGCAGCGCCGGTTTGAACACTGAAGCTTTCTTT
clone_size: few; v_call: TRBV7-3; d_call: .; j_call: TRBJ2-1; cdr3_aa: CASSLGPANSYNEQFF; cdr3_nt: TGTGCCAGCAGCTTGGGCCCGGCTAACTCCTACAATGAGCAGTTCTTC
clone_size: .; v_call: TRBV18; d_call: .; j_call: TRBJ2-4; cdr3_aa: CASSSSRDNIQYF; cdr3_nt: TGTGCCAGCTCATCGTCCCGGGACAACATTCAGTACTTC
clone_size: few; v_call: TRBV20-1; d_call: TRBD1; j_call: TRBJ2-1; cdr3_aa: CSFPRGQGYNNEQFF; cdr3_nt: TGCAGCTTCCCAAGGGGACAGGGGTATAACAATGAGCAGTTCTTC
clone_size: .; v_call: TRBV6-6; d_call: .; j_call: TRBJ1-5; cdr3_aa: CASSQQPNQPQHF; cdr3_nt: TGTGCCAGCAGTCAACAGCCCAATCAGCCCCAGCATTTT
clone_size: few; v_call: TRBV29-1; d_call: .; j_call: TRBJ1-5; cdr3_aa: CSVSPGRNQPQHF; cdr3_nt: TGCAGCGTTTCGCCAGGGAGAAATCAGCCCCAGCATTTT
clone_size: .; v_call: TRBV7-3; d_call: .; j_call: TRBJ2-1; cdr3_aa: CASSLWQGGVSGEQFF; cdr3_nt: TGTGCCAGCAGCTTATGGCAGGGCGGCGTTTCCGGTGAGCAGTTCTTC
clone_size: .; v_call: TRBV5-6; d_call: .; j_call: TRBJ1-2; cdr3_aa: CASSVNRRGYTF; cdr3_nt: TGTGCCAGCAGCGTAAACAGAAGAGGCTACACCTTC
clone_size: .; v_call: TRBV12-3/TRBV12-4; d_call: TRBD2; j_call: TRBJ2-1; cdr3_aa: CASRSGTSGYNEQFF; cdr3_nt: TGTGCCAGCAGATCCGGGACTAGCGGTTACAATGAGCAGTTCTTC
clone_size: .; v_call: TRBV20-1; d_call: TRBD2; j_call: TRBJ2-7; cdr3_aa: CSAKREEGEQYF; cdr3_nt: TGCAGTGCTAAGCGGGAGGAAGGCGAGCAGTACTTC
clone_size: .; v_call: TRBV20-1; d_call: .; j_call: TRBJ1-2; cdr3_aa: CSAGGAANTNGYTF; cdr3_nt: TGCAGTGCTGGTGGGGCAGCGAATACCAATGGCTACACCTTC
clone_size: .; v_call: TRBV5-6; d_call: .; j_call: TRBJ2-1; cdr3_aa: CASTRERVSYNEQFF; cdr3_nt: TGTGCCAGCACCCGGGAAAGGGTTAGCTACAATGAGCAGTTCTTC
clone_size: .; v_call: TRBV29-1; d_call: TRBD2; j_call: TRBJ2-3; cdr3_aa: CSVRGEGSTDTQYF; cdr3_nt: TGCAGCGTCCGGGGGGAAGGAAGCACAGATACGCAGTATTTT
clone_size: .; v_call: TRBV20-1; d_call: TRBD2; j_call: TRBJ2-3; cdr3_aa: CSAPSRGGPDTQYF; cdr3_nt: TGCAGTGCTCCCTCTCGGGGGGGGCCAGATACGCAGTATTTT
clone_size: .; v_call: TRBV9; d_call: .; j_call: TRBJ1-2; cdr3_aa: CASSAPSYRGGYTF; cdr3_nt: TGTGCCAGCAGCGCCCCGAGCTATAGGGGTGGCTACACCTTC
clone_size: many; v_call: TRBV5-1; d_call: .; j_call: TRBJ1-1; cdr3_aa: CASSFRAVDTEAFF; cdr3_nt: TGCGCCAGCAGCTTCCGGGCGGTCGACACTGAAGCTTTCTTT
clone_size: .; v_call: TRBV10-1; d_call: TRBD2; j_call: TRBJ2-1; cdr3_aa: CASSSTYRGGLSSYNEQFF; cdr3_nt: TGCGCCAGCAGTTCCACCTATCGGGGGGGACTGTCCTCCTACAATGAGCAGTTCTTC
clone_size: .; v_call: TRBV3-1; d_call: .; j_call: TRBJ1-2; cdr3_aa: CASSHGGTYGYTF; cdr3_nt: TGTGCCAGCAGCCATGGCGGGACCTATGGCTACACCTTC
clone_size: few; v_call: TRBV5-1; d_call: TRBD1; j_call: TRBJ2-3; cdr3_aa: CASSQGTGVFPDTQYF; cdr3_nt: TGCGCCAGCAGCCAAGGGACAGGGGTGTTCCCAGATACGCAGTATTTT
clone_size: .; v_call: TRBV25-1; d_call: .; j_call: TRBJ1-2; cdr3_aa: CASSESGRGADASYTF; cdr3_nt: TGTGCCAGCAGTGAATCCGGTCGAGGGGCCGATGCGAGCTACACCTTC
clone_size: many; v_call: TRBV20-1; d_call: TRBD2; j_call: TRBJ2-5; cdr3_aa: CSARDHLAGGGVTQYF; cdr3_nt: TGCAGTGCTAGAGACCATCTAGCGGGAGGTGGCGTGACCCAGTACTTC
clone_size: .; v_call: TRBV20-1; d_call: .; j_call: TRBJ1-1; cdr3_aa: CSARDTAGSTEAFF; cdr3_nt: TGCAGTGCTAGAGATACGGCAGGGAGCACTGAAGCTTTCTTT
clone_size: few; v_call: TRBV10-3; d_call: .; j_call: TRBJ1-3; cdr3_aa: CAISPSGGAGNTIYF; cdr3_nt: TGTGCCATCAGTCCCTCCGGGGGGGCTGGAAACACCATATATTTT
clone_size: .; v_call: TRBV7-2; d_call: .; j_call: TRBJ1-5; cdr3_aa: CASSPEASFPNQPQHF; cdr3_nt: TGTGCCAGCAGCCCCGAGGCCAGTTTCCCCAATCAGCCCCAGCATTTT
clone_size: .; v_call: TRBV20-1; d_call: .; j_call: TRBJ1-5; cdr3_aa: CSARPSRGANQPQHF; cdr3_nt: TGCAGTGCTAGACCTTCAAGGGGAGCTAATCAGCCCCAGCATTTT
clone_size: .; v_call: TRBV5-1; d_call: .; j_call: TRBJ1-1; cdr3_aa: CASSSSGTGNTEAFF; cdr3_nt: TGCGCCAGCAGCTCATCCGGGACGGGAAACACTGAAGCTTTCTTT
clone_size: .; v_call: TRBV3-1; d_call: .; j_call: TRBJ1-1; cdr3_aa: CASSATAYGTEAFF; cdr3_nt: TGTGCCAGCAGCGCGACAGCTTATGGAACTGAAGCTTTCTTT